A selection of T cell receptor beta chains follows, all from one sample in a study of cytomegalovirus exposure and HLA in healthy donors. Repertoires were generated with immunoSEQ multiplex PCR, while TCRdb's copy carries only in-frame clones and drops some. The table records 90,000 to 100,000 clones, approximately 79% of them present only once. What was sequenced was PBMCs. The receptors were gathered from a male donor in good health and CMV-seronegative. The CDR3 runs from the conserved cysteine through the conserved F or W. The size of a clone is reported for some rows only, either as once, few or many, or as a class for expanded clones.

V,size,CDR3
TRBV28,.,CASSFAGQGEAFF
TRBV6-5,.,CASSSQAGGYEQYF
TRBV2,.,CASTQGTGANYGYTF
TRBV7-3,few,CASSPNQGARGYTF
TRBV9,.,CASSATGTVNEKLFF
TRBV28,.,CASSPIAGTDTQYF
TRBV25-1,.,CASTSYGLATTDTQYF
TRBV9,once,CASNRGGGNNYGYTF
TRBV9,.,CASSVDNSYTEAFF
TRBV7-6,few,CASSLLAGTYNEQFF
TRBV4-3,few,CASSQDSAGGPYEQYF
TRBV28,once,CASSLGSTEAFF
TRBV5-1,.,CASSAGRDIETQYF
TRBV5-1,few,CASSSDSFGAGELFF
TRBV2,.,CASSADRGPYSNQPQHF
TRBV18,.,CASSPAGDEQFF
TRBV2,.,CASIRQGNYEQYF
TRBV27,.,CASRPGLADLYNEQFF
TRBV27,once,CASSLAFRGRAGGENIQYF
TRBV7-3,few,CASSVGGSYNEQFF
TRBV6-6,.,CASKKELYEQYF
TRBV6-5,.,CASSKDRDYEQFF
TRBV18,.,CASSPIPLTSGSRNEQFF
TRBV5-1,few,CASSSRTGFETQYF
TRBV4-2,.,CASSTRTGSSYEQYF
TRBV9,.,CASSVVSAGVGEQYF
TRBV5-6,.,CASSLAEKEHSNQPQHF
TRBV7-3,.,CASSTYTNTGELFF
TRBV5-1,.,CASSLQGAGGETQYF
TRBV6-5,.,CASSYRGRPTDTQYF
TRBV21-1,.,CASSKEASGVPDTQYF
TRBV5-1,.,CASSLGTGNTIYF
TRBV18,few,CASSLRDTQYF
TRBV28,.,CASSRQGTERGPFF
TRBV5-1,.,CASSLGQGGQETQYF
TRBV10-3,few,CAISEGGGTGDLSGANVLTF
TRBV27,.,CASSSRTSLSSYEQYF
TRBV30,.,CAWSVGQGNIQYF
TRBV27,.,CASSFGVAGGDEQFF
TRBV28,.,CASSLSYGYTF
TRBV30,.,CAWSEGGSQPQHF
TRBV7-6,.,CASSPTRAGLGSPLHF
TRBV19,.,CASSDRVGDTEAFF
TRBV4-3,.,CASSQGTGGIVNEQFF
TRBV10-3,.,CAISDRGDTEAFF
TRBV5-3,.,CARSARQGAYEQYF
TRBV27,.,CASSWWTSTHEQFF
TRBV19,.,CASSRTSRSGANVLTF
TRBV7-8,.,CASSPAGNTIYF
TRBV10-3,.,CAISESVAGYEQYF
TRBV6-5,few,CASRRTRNNEQFF
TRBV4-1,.,CASSQINSGENIQYF